This TCR beta chain stems from a study of post-analysis software for immune sequencing data. About the research overall: Relapsing-remitting, secondary progressive and progressive-relapsing multiple sclerosis were all included among the disease courses.

Comment on this clonotype: Its antigen is not identified.

Study-wide results and limits: Relative to controls, patients had a handful of TRBV segments at higher frequency, with TRBV5-6, TRBV5-1 and TRBV20-1 among these. Batch-matched samples strongly co-clustered by F measure.

Unique-molecular-identifier-tagged TCR beta cDNA libraries were used. TCRdb recomputed calls from the PCR reads with MiXCR, one row per CDR3 protein. Of some 800,000 distinct CDR3 sequences in the sample, approximately 44% were seen once. V lost 6 bases and J lost 0, with 15 bases in between. CDR1 is MNHNS, CDR2 SASEGT, per germline. The CDR3 has 16 amino acids. Specimen: blood. The chain links TRBV6-1 to TRBJ2-1; tentatively, D is TRBD2 (7 bases). This TCR was recovered from a girl aged 10-17 years with multiple sclerosis. CDR3 DNA: TGTGCCAGCAGAAGGGGGGGGAAAAACTCCTACAATGAGCAGTTCTTC. This encodes CASRRGGKNSYNEQFF.